The table lists the clone carrying this T cell receptor beta chain with a few counts. No antigen is known for it. CDR3 length: 15 residues. V shed 1 base and J shed 4 bases, with 15 bases lying between them. Germline assignment: CDR1 SQVTM and CDR2 ANQGSEA. The sample is drawn from a study of identical twins. Study-wide findings and caveats: Invariant MAIT and iNKT cells are populations that could partly confound zero-insertion analyses.

Among all donors, each was a healthy Caucasian. TCRdb reprocessed the 5' RACE reads with MiXCR, giving one entry per CDR3 protein. Altogether about 240,000 distinct CDR3 sequences are present, about 13% being singletons, with the ten largest covering roughly 4.2%. This sample also belongs to another study, concerning yellow fever vaccine responses in identical twins. Per that paper: On the reported evidence, twins' vaccine T cell responses seemed partly convergent and partly personalized.

The sample taken for sequencing was memory (CD45RO+) T cells sorted from blood. The V and J genes are TRBV29-1 and TRBJ2-3, with a possible D match to TRBD2 (7 bases). The origin of this receptor is a woman aged 18 to 35 in good health. The CDR3 sequence is CSVEVPRGGADTQYF. The CDR3 nucleotides are TGCAGCGTTGAAGTTCCAAGGGGGGGAGCAGATACGCAGTATTTT.